The 21 T cell receptor beta chains below all came from one sample that was sequenced in a study of shared clonotypes between healthy human individuals. The table came from immunoSEQ multiplex PCR; TCRdb's copy has only in-frame clones and leaves some out. The sample lists under 600,000 clones; 95% to 97% were seen once. Material: naive CD4+ T cells sorted from blood. Indicated subset: CD45RA+ positively selected. Receptors originate from a woman aged 30 to 39 in good health.

The V and J genes are TRBV28 and TRBJ2-5; D is undetermined. Trimming pared 8 bases from V and 2 bases from J, leaving 12 bases between. The CDR3 totals 13 residues. The germline V gene encodes CDR1 MDHEN and CDR2 SYDVKM. This CDR3 is CASEFGGQETQYF. The CDR3 coding sequence is TGTGCCAGCGAATTTGGCGGACAAGAGACCCAGTACTTC.

V is TRBV7-2 and J is TRBJ1-2, with TRBD1 as a possible D gene (5 bases). Trimming left V 4 bases short and J 8 bases short, with 11 bases between. The CDR3 is 12 residues long. Per germline, CDR1 SGHTA and CDR2 FQGNSA. Here the CDR3 DNA reads TGTGCCAGCAGCTGGAGGGGTGGAGGCTACACCTTC. This gives the protein CASSWRGGGYTF. Full variable domain (missing parts from reference TRBV7-2 and TRBJ1-2): GAGVSQSPSNKVTEKGKDVELRCDPISGHTALYWYRQSLGQGLEFLIYFQGNSAPDKSGLPSDRFSAERTGGSVSTLTIQRTQQEDSAVYLCASSWRGGGYTFGSGTRLTVV.

This clone was seen only a few times. The chain combines TRBV5-4 with TRBJ2-2; D is ambiguous. Germline V gene lookup returns CDR1 SGHNT and CDR2 YYREEE (reference sequence). The CDR3 is 15 residues long. Trimming took off 0 bases at V and 0 bases at J, with 6 bases between the two ends. The CDR3 DNA follows: TGTGCCAGCAGCTTGGACCTAGCGAACACCGGGGAGCTGTTTTTT. Protein: CASSLDLANTGELFF.

The gene calls are TRBV4-2 and TRBJ1-1; possible D gene TRBD1, 6 bases. Trimming stripped 4 bases from V and 3 bases from J, with 15 bases between. Germline V gene data show CDR1 as LGHNA and CDR2 as YNFKEQ. The CDR3 extends over 15 amino acids. Here the CDR3 reads CASSRSKGVYTEAFF. In DNA form, the CDR3 reads TGTGCCAGCAGCCGGTCAAAGGGGGTGTACACTGAAGCTTTCTTT.

The chain couples TRBV25-1 to TRBJ2-2; possibly TRBD1 or TRBD2 for D (7 bases each). V lost 3 bases to trimming and J lost 5 bases, with 10 bases between them. Germline values: CDR1 MGHDK, CDR2 SYGVNS. This CDR3 is built from 14 residues. The CDR3 DNA sequence: TGTGCCAGCAGTGACCAGGGGGGGACCGGGGAGCTGTTTTTT. It codes for CASSDQGGTGELFF.

V gene TRBV5-4 combines with J gene TRBJ2-1; D not certain. CDR3 length: 15 amino acids. Trimming cost V 3 bases and J 0 bases, with 10 bases left between them. Germline V gene data show CDR1 as SGHNT and CDR2 as YYREEE (reference sequence). The CDR3 sequence: CASSSSISSYNEQFF. As DNA, the CDR3 is TGTGCCAGCAGCTCCTCGATTAGCTCCTACAATGAGCAGTTCTTC.

The chain employs TRBV27 and TRBJ2-5; D remains ambiguous. This CDR3 spans 13 amino acids. Trimming stripped 4 bases from V and 0 bases from J, with 6 bases between. Per the germline V gene, CDR1 is MNHEY and CDR2 is SMNVEV (reference sequence). CDR3 in DNA: TGTGCCAGCAGTTCCTTAAACCAAGAGACCCAGTACTTC. Protein: CASSSLNQETQYF.

The table lists this clone with a count of one. The chain links TRBV2 to TRBJ2-2; possibly TRBD2 for D (7 bases). Per the germline V gene, CDR1 is SNHLY and CDR2 is FYNNEI. The CDR3 consists of 18 residues. The V gene lost 6 bases and the J gene lost 0 bases, with 20 bases spanning the gap. The CDR3 sequence: CASRQGYSSGTNTGELFF. The CDR3 nucleotides are TGTGCCAGCAGACAGGGATATTCTAGCGGAACGAACACCGGGGAGCTGTTTTTT. Full variable domain (missing parts from reference TRBV2 and TRBJ2-2): EPEVTQTPSHQVTQMGQEVILRCVPISNHLYFYWYRQILGQKVEFLVSFYNNEISEKSEIFDDQFSVERPDGSNFTLKIRSTKLEDSAMYFCASRQGYSSGTNTGELFFGEGSRLTVL.

This rearrangement joins TRBV19 to TRBJ2-7; perhaps TRBD1 as D (5 bases). CDR3 size: 14 residues. In germline, CDR1 is LNHDA, CDR2 SQIVND (reference sequence). The germline V and J ends were trimmed by 1 base and 1 base, with 8 bases remaining between them. CDR3 bases: TGTGCCAGTAGTATAGGGAGACAGTCCTACGAGCAGTACTTC. This encodes CASSIGRQSYEQYF.

The chain is built from TRBV19 and TRBJ1-5, with D possibly TRBD1 on 6 matching bases. This CDR3 region has 13 residues. The V end lost 6 bases, the J end lost 3 bases, and 9 bases lay between the germline ends. Germline V CDR1 and CDR2: LNHDA, SQIVND (reference sequence). CDR3 loop: CASSQGHNQPQHF. DNA for the CDR3: TGTGCCAGTAGCCAGGGGCACAATCAGCCCCAGCATTTT.

This sequence joins TRBV6-6 and TRBJ1-5, with D uncertain. Germline CDR1 and CDR2: MNHNY and SVGAGI (reference sequence). Trimming took off 2 bases at V and 5 bases at J, with 7 bases between the two ends. There are 13 residues in the CDR3. The CDR3 reads CASSYTGDQPQHF. In DNA, the CDR3 is TGTGCCAGCAGTTACACCGGGGATCAGCCCCAGCATTTT.

This rearrangement joins TRBV5-1 to TRBJ1-2, with D possibly being TRBD1 (5 bases). The CDR3 has 15 amino acids. The germline gives CDR1 SGHRS, CDR2 YFSETQ. V lost 1 base, J lost 2 bases, and 12 bases lay in between. The CDR3 here is CASSLILGENYGYTF. The CDR3 nucleotides are TGCGCCAGCAGCTTGATTCTGGGGGAAAACTATGGCTACACCTTC.

The chain joins TRBV29-1 to TRBJ2-1; 7 bases are shared with TRBD1. The CDR3 covers 13 residues. J was trimmed by 5 bases and V by 7 bases; bases with no gene match: 8. The germline V gene has CDR1 SQVTM and CDR2 ANQGSEA. CDR3 sequence (DNA): TGCAGCGGCCGACAGGGTTTAGACAATGAGCAGTTCTTC. This codes for CSGRQGLDNEQFF.

The chain employs TRBV7-9 and TRBJ1-2; D is uncertain. Trimming cost V 1 base and J 6 bases, with 12 bases left between them. CDR1 is SEHNR and CDR2 is FQNEAQ in the germline V gene (reference sequence). The CDR3 has 14 residues. CDR3: CASSLDPEIHGYTF. As DNA, the CDR3 is TGTGCCAGCAGCTTAGATCCTGAAATACATGGCTACACCTTC. The full variable domain, its missing parts supplied by reference TRBV7-9 and TRBJ1-2, is DTGVSQNPRHKITKRGQNVTFRCDPISEHNRLYWYRQTLGQGPEFLTYFQNEAQLEKSRLLSDRFSAERPKGSFSTLEIQRTEQGDSAMYLCASSLDPEIHGYTFGSGTRLTVV.

The rearrangement joins TRBV7-2 to TRBJ1-2; no clear D gene. CDR1 and CDR2 from the germline V gene are SGHTA and FQGNSA. The germline V and J ends were trimmed by 1 base and 6 bases, with 12 bases remaining between them. The CDR3 totals 14 residues. The CDR3 nucleotides are TGTGCCAGCAGCTTAGGTCCCTTGACGGATGGCTACACCTTC. It translates to CASSLGPLTDGYTF.

This chain joins TRBV5-1 and TRBJ2-3; D is possibly TRBD2 (5 bases). The CDR3 contains 14 residues. The germline V gene encodes CDR1 SGHRS and CDR2 YFSETQ. Trimming removed 1 base from V and 2 bases from J, with 8 bases in between. The CDR3: CASSLRLFTDTQYF. Here the CDR3 DNA reads TGCGCCAGCAGCTTGAGACTATTCACAGATACGCAGTATTTT.

This clone was counted a single time. The chain joins TRBV30 to TRBJ2-2; tentative D call: TRBD1 (6 bases). The CDR3 extends over 15 amino acids. Germline CDR1 is GTSNPN and CDR2 is SVGIG (reference sequence). V lost 0 bases and J lost 3, with 11 bases in between. The CDR3 DNA reads as TGTGCCTGGAGTGTTCCAAGGGGGTACACCGGGGAGCTGTTTTTT. Amino acids: CAWSVPRGYTGELFF.

The CDR3: CASSSPARLRGYTF. CDR3 coding DNA: TGTGCCAGCAGCTCTCCGGCTAGATTGCGAGGCTACACCTTC. This chain links TRBV11-2 with TRBJ1-2; D gene ambiguous. This CDR3 is built from 14 residues. CDR1 is SGHAT and CDR2 is FQNNGV in the germline V gene. Trimming cost V 4 bases and J 8 bases, with 17 bases left between them. Variable domain in full (rest from reference TRBV11-2 and TRBJ1-2): EAGVAQSPRYKIIEKRQSVAFWCNPISGHATLYWYQQILGQGPKLLIQFQNNGVVDDSQLPKDRFSAERLKGVDSTLKIQPAKLEDSAVYLCASSSPARLRGYTFGSGTRLTVV.

The chain is built from TRBV28 and TRBJ2-1; D call uncertain. The CDR3 spans 16 residues. Germline V gives CDR1 MDHEN, CDR2 SYDVKM. Trimming left V 5 bases short and J 0 bases short, with 14 bases between. The CDR3 reads CASSLPDGSSYNEQFF. The CDR3 region has the DNA TGTGCCAGCAGTCTTCCCGACGGTAGCTCCTACAATGAGCAGTTCTTC. The full variable domain, with the rest looked up from reference TRBV28 and TRBJ2-1, is DVKVTQSSRYLVKRTGEKVFLECVQDMDHENMFWYRQDPGLGLRLIYFSYDVKMKEKGDIPEGYSVSREKKERFSLILESASTNQTSMYLCASSLPDGSSYNEQFFGPGTRLTVL.

V usage is TRBV5-1 and J usage is TRBJ2-4, with 9 bases aligning to TRBD1. CDR1 and CDR2 (germline): SGHRS, YFSETQ. There are 14 residues in the CDR3. V gave up 0 bases and J gave up 7 bases; unmatched junction bases: 2. The DNA for the CDR3 is TGCGCCAGCAGCTTGGACAGGGGGCCGAACATTCAGTACTTC. Translated, it gives CASSLDRGPNIQYF.

The gene calls are TRBV28 and TRBJ1-3; no clear D. Trimming removed 1 base from V and 0 bases from J, with 7 bases in between. Germline CDR1 is MDHEN and CDR2 is SYDVKM. The CDR3 spans 15 residues. CDR3 in amino acids: CASSLLGYSGNTIYF. In DNA form, the CDR3 reads TGTGCCAGCAGTTTATTGGGTTACTCTGGAAACACCATATATTTT.